This record concerns one T cell receptor (beta chain) sequence. Its antigen remains unidentified. The germline CDR1 and CDR2 sequences are LNHDA and SQIVND (reference sequence). Unmatched junction bases numbered 7, after V lost 6 bases and J lost 1 base. The CDR3 runs 16 residues. This sample was included in a study of CD8+ T cells in alopecia areata. General study findings and limits: Affected scalp, especially in alopecia totalis/universalis, had a higher clonality than normal scalp did.

Reverse transcription of extracted RNA yielded cDNA, which provided the sequencing template. Only in-frame clones appear in the TCRdb table, and some are missing; sequencing was by immunoSEQ multiplex PCR. The top ten hold almost 30% of the sample, which has roughly 120,000 clones, 58% seen once. Treatment noted: oral pan-JAK inhibitor, 5-10 mg twice daily. This chain uses TRBV19 with TRBJ1-5; 9 nucleotides match TRBD1. Specimen: CD8+ T cells sorted from blood, collected at week 4, from a patient treated with tofacitinib. This clonotype was obtained from a human donor with alopecia areata. The CDR3 region has the DNA TGTGCCAGTAGCCCCATCGGGACAGGGAGCAATCAGCCCCAGCATTTT. Protein: CASSPIGTGSNQPQHF.